The T cell receptor beta chain under discussion was sequenced for a study of T-cell memory formation after mild COVID-19. Across the whole study: Largely donor-specific TCR clusters were found.

TCRdb fed the 5' RACE reads into MiXCR, producing one record per CDR3 protein. The data hold about 290,000 distinct CDR3 sequences, with roughly 15% observed a single time. V lost 6 bases and J 7 bases, leaving 12 bases between the germline ends. The CDR3 totals 13 residues. In germline, CDR1 is MDHEN, CDR2 SYDVKM. This chain joins TRBV28 and TRBJ1-4; unclear D gene. The sequenced sample consisted of PBMCs or a T cell subset sorted from them (not recorded which). The sequence was collected from a man aged 18 to 35 who had mild COVID-19 (a few samples of this study predate the infection). Cell type and time point are not known. For the CDR3, the DNA is TGTGCCAGCAGCACGGCCCGCATTGAAAAACTGTTTTTT. It specifies CASSTARIEKLFF.